Reported below is one TCR beta chain. Its matching antigen is unknown. Amplification yielded TCR beta CDR3 regions, with RNA transcripts as the source. A first-round RT-PCR of the TCR CDR3 used the HTBI primer set. TCRdb itself ran the multiplex PCR reads through MiXCR, one entry per CDR3 protein. The sample lists 500,000 to 700,000 distinct CDR3 sequences, over 15% occurring once. In germline, CDR1 is SGHNT, CDR2 YYREEE (reference sequence). The CDR3 has 16 amino acids. V lost 2 bases and J lost 0, with 12 bases in between. The data stem from a study of T cells in Graves' hyperthyroidism and ophthalmopathy. Study outcomes and limitations: Blood samples included most of the expanded thyroid clonotypes exceeding 0.001.

The clonotype originates from a woman between 18 and 29 years old with Graves' hyperthyroidism. The V gene is TRBV5-4, the J gene TRBJ2-4; perhaps TRBD2 as D (6 bases). Source material: blood. In DNA, the CDR3 is TGTGCCAGCAGCTTATACGGGAGCATAGCCAAAAACATTCAGTACTTC. It is translated as CASSLYGSIAKNIQYF. The variable domain in full, with the rest retrieved from reference TRBV5-4 and TRBJ2-4, is ETGVTQSPTHLIKTRGQQVTLRCSSQSGHNTVSWYQQALGQGPQFIFQYYREEENGRGNFPPRFSGLQFPNYSSELNVNALELDDSALYLCASSLYGSIAKNIQYFGAGTRLSVL.